This T cell receptor beta chain emerged from a study of blood T cells in healthy people across ages. A note on this clonotype: What it recognizes is unknown.

The germline V gene has CDR1 MDHEN and CDR2 SYDVKM. The length of the CDR3 is 16 residues. Study-level points and caveats: Shifts in expanded clonotypes may have been confounded by donor CMV status, which was unknown. When one million T cells were used, diversity estimates were thought to be underestimates. Donors of long life had a larger count of naive CD4+ cells and greater diversity than aged donors. As age increased, TCR beta diversity per million T cells fell in a roughly linear fashion.

Then a second PCR, running roughly 6 to 12 cycles, was carried out with a sample-barcoded 5' primer and a J-beta primer mix. TCRdb fed the 5' RACE reads into MiXCR, producing one record per CDR3 protein. The repertoire holds hundreds of thousands of distinct CDR3 sequences, with around 62% as singletons. Source material: blood. This sequence was found in a man aged 25-40 years in good health. The chain combines TRBV28 with TRBJ2-4; perhaps TRBD1 as D (5 bases). The end of the DNA fits TRBJ2-5 better, so the J call may be wrong. CDR3 residues: CASSSAGQGLQETQYF. The CDR3, as DNA: TGTGCCAGCAGTTCCGCAGGCCAGGGCCTACAAGAGACCCAGTACTTC.